These T cell receptor beta chains were read from a single sample in a study of cytomegalovirus exposure and HLA in healthy donors. The table came from immunoSEQ multiplex PCR; TCRdb's copy has only in-frame clones and leaves some out. The sample lists 140,000 or so clones, around four fifths occurring once. Specimen: PBMCs. These receptors were taken from a boy aged 2 to 10 in good health and CMV-seronegative. The CDR3 runs from the conserved cysteine through the conserved F or W. Each record gives: V gene, J gene, D gene, clone size, CDR3 protein, CDR3 DNA. D genes are given only for firm matches. Only part of the rows carry a size: once, few, many, or a class if the clone is expanded.

TRBV5-1	TRBJ1-3	-	-	CASSYAGLGGNTIYF	TGCGCCAGCAGTTACGCAGGGCTAGGTGGAAACACCATATATTTT
TRBV5-4	TRBJ2-7	-	-	CASSPSRTAGYEQYF	TGTGCCAGCAGCCCTTCGCGGACAGCAGGCTACGAGCAGTACTTC
TRBV10-3	TRBJ2-3	-	-	CAISNRDKGADTQYF	TGTGCCATCAGTAACCGGGACAAGGGCGCAGATACGCAGTATTTT
TRBV19	TRBJ1-5	-	-	CASSISQGGQPQHF	TGTGCCAGTAGTATCAGCCAGGGTGGCCAGCCCCAGCATTTT
TRBV6-1	TRBJ1-2	-	-	CASRAPPGWDYGYTF	TGTGCCAGCAGGGCCCCCCCGGGGTGGGACTATGGCTACACCTTC
TRBV2	TRBJ1-2	-	-	CASSVGLYGYTF	TGTGCCAGCAGTGTGGGGCTATATGGCTACACCTTC
TRBV6-5	TRBJ2-2	-	-	CASSYSVRSYTGELFF	TGTGCCAGCAGTTACTCAGTTCGGAGTTACACCGGGGAGCTGTTTTTT
TRBV6-6	TRBJ2-7	TRBD1	few	CASSPSLTTGEYF	TGTGCCAGCAGCCCCTCCCTCACGACAGGGGAGTACTTC
TRBV5-5	TRBJ2-5	-	-	CASSFLSQETQYF	TGTGCCAGCAGCTTTCTCAGCCAAGAGACCCAGTACTTC
TRBV19	TRBJ2-7	-	-	CASSPRFWDTYEQYF	TGTGCCAGTAGCCCTAGGTTTTGGGACACCTACGAGCAGTACTTC
TRBV27	TRBJ1-2	-	once	CASSLSVAGMHGYTF	TGTGCCAGCAGTTTATCTGTGGCAGGGATGCATGGCTACACCTTC
TRBV11-3	TRBJ2-2	TRBD2	-	CASSIGTSGTGELFF	TGTGCCAGCAGCATTGGGACTAGCGGTACCGGGGAGCTGTTTTTT
TRBV28	TRBJ2-7	TRBD1	-	CASTRDRDRAYEQYF	TGTGCCAGCACCCGAGATCGGGACAGGGCCTACGAGCAGTACTTC
TRBV7-6	TRBJ2-7	TRBD1	-	CASSSHRDRDSYEQYF	TGTGCCAGCAGCTCACACCGGGACAGGGACTCCTACGAGCAGTACTTC
TRBV19	TRBJ1-5	-	few	CASSTIGEYSNQPQHF	TGTGCCAGTAGTACCATCGGAGAATATAGCAATCAGCCCCAGCATTTT
TRBV5-1	TRBJ2-1	TRBD2	-	CASSFGLAPIYNEQFF	TGCGCCAGCAGCTTCGGACTAGCGCCCATCTACAATGAGCAGTTCTTC
TRBV7-3	TRBJ2-2	-	-	CASSFGRVNTGELFF	TGTGCCAGCAGCTTTGGCAGGGTGAACACCGGGGAGCTGTTTTTT
TRBV4-1	TRBJ2-2	-	few	CASSQQEAGELFF	TGCGCCAGCAGCCAGCAGGAAGCCGGGGAGCTGTTTTTT
TRBV13	TRBJ1-6	-	-	CASRPYRARSYNSPLHF	TGTGCCAGCAGACCCTACAGGGCTAGGTCCTATAATTCACCCCTCCACTTT
TRBV19	TRBJ2-7	TRBD2	-	CASSRLAGSYEQYF	TGTGCCAGTAGTAGACTAGCGGGGTCCTACGAGCAGTACTTC
TRBV6-5	TRBJ1-6	TRBD1	-	CASSYSGTGNSPLHF	TGTGCCAGCAGTTACTCCGGGACAGGGAATTCACCCCTCCACTTT
TRBV25-1	TRBJ1-5	-	few	CASSDSRRAANQPQHF	TGTGCCAGCAGTGACTCGAGGAGGGCGGCCAATCAGCCCCAGCATTTT
TRBV15	TRBJ2-2	TRBD1	-	CATSRVPGTGFAGELFF	TGTGCCACCAGCAGAGTACCCGGGACAGGGTTTGCCGGGGAGCTGTTTTTT
TRBV7-3	TRBJ2-7	TRBD2	-	CASSPPEVGTRTYEQYF	TGTGCCAGCAGCCCACCAGAGGTCGGGACTAGAACATACGAGCAGTACTTC
TRBV13	TRBJ2-1	TRBD2	-	CASSAGGLFIEQFF	TGTGCCAGCAGCGCGGGGGGGCTATTTATCGAGCAGTTCTTC
TRBV5-4	TRBJ1-2	-	-	CASSLPEGIYGYTF	TGTGCCAGCAGCTTGCCCGAGGGAATCTATGGCTACACCTTC
TRBV5-6	TRBJ2-1	TRBD1	-	CASSSDRGGLDEQFF	TGTGCCAGCAGCAGCGACAGGGGGGGATTGGATGAGCAGTTCTTC
TRBV6-6	TRBJ1-2	TRBD1	-	CASSYPDRETTYGYTF	TGTGCCAGCAGTTACCCCGACAGGGAAACGACGTATGGCTACACCTTC
TRBV2	TRBJ1-1	-	few	CASNPGTEAFF	TGTGCCAGCAATCCGGGCACTGAAGCTTTCTTT
TRBV6-5	TRBJ1-2	-	-	CASSSDSSYGYTF	TGTGCCAGCAGTTCTGACAGCTCCTATGGCTACACCTTC